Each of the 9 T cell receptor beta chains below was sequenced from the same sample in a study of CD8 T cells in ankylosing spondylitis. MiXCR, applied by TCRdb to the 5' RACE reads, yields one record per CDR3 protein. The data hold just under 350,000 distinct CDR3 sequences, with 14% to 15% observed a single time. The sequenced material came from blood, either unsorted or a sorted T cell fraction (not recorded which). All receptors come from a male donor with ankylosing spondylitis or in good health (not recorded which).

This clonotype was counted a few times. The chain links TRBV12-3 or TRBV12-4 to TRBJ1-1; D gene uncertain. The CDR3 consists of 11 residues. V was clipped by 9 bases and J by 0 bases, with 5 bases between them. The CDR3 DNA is TGTGCCAGTGAGTTGAACACTGAAGCTTTCTTT. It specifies CASELNTEAFF.

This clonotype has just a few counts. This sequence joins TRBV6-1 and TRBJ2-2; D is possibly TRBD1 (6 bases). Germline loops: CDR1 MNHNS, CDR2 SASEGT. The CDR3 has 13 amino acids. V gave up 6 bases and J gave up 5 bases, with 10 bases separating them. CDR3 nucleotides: TGTGCCAGCAGGGCTACAGGGACCGGGGAGCTGTTTTTT. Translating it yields CASRATGTGELFF.

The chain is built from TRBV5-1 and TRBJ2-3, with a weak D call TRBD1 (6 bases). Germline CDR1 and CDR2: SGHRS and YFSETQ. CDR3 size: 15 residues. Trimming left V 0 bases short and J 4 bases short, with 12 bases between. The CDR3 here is CASSLDSRGPDTQYF. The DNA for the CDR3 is TGCGCCAGCAGCTTGGATAGCAGGGGTCCAGATACGCAGTATTTT. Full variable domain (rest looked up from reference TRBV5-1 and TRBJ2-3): KAGVTQTPRYLIKTRGQQVTLSCSPISGHRSVSWYQQTPGQGLQFLFEYFSETQRNKGNFPGRFSGRQFSNSRSEMNVSTLELGDSALYLCASSLDSRGPDTQYFGPGTRLTVL.

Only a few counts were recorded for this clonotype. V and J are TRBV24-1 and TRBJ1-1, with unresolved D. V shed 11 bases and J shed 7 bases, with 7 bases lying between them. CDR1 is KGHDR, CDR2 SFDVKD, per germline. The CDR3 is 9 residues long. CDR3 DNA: TGTGCCAGTAGCAGTGAAGCTTTCTTT. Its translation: CASSSEAFF.

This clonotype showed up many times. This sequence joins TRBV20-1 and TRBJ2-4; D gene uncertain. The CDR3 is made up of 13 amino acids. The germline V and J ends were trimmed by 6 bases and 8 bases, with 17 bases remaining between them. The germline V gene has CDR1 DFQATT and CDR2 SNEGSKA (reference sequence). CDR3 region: CSAHTGLSDIQYF. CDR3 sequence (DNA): TGCAGTGCCCATACCGGATTGTCGGACATTCAGTACTTC.

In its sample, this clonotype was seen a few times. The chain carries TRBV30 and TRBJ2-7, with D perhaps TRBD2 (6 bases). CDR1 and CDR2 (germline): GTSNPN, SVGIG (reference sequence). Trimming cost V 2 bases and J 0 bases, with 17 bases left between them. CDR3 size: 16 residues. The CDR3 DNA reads TGTGCCTGGAGTCAAGAAGCGGGTGCATCCTCCTACGAGCAGTACTTC. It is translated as CAWSQEAGASSYEQYF. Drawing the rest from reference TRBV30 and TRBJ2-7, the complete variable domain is SQTIHQWPATLVQPVGSPLSLECTVEGTSNPNLYWYRQAAGRGLQLLFYSVGIGQISSEVPQNLSASRPQDRQFILSSKKLLLSDSGFYLCAWSQEAGASSYEQYFGPGTRLTVT.

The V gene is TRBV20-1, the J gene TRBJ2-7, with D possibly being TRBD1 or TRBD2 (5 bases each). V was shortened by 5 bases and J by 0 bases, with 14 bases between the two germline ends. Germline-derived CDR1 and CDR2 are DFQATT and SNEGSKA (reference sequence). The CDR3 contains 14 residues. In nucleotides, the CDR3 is TGCAGTGCTGGCCGGGACCCAAGCTCCTACGAGCAGTACTTC. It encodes CSAGRDPSSYEQYF.

CDR3 loop: CASSLGDRAINEAFF. The CDR3 DNA is TGCGCCAGCAGCTTGGGGGACAGGGCGATTAATGAAGCTTTCTTT. J is TRBJ1-1 and V is TRBV5-1; 9 nucleotides line up with TRBD1. V shed 0 bases, J shed 7 bases, and the junction held 7 bases outside the gene matches. The V gene's germline CDR1 is SGHRS and CDR2 YFSETQ. The CDR3 is 15 amino acids.

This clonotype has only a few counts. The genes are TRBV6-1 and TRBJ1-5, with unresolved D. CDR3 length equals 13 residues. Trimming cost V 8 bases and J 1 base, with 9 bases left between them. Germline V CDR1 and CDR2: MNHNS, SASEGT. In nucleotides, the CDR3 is TGTGCCAGCGCACAACACAGCAATCAGCCCCAGCATTTT. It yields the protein CASAQHSNQPQHF.